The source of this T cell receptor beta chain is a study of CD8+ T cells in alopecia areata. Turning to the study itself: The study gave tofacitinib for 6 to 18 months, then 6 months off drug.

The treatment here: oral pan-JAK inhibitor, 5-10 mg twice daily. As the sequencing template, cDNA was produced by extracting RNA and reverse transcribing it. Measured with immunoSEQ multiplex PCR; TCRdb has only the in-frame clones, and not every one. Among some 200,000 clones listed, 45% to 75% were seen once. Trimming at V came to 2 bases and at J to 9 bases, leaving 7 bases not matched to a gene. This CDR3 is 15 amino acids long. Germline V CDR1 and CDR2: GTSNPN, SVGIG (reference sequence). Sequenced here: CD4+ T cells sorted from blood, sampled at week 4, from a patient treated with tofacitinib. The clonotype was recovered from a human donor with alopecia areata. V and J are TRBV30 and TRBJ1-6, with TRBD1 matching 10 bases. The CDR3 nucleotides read TGTGCCTGGAGTATGGGACAGGGGTTGCGTTCACCCCTCCACTTT. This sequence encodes CAWSMGQGLRSPLHF.